This TCR beta chain was recorded in a study of shared clonotypes between healthy human individuals. At the level of the study: Researchers assigned three CD4 naive, three CD4 memory, two CD8 naive and one CD8 memory plate to each donor.

The CDR3 consists of 17 residues. J gave up 0 bases and V 4 bases, and 5 bases lay outside the gene matches. The germline gives CDR1 MDHEN, CDR2 SYDVKM. Generated by immunoSEQ multiplex PCR, the TCRdb table keeps only in-frame clones and is missing some. The sample includes about 2.3 million clones, over 90% of them seen just once. Study-wide results and caveats: Larger richness was generally estimated for naive than memory subsets. Though the depth was large, rarefaction showed that sorted-subset sequencing was incomplete.

Comment on this clone: As yet, its antigen is unknown.

The specimen was naive CD4+ T cells from PBMCs. Subset described: CD45RA+ positively selected. The clonotype originates from a man aged 18-30 years in good health. Some clones in this sample may be carry-over from other donors' samples. The chain has TRBV28 and TRBJ2-2, with TRBD2 identical over 10 bases. This CDR3 is CASSSISGRTNTGELFF. The CDR3 coding sequence is TGTGCCAGCAGTTCTATTAGCGGGAGGACGAACACCGGGGAGCTGTTTTTT.